Following are 11 T cell receptor beta chains from one sample sequenced in a study of blood T cell repertoires in COVID-19. Using immunoSEQ multiplex PCR, the repertoire was profiled, and TCRdb retains in-frame clones only, with some absent. The top ten clones hold around 1.3% of a sample with fewer than 300,000 clones, about 87% of them seen once. Sample: PBMCs or T cells enriched from blood (not recorded which). The receptor source for this set is a woman aged 40 to 50 with acute COVID-19.

The chain joins TRBV27 to TRBJ1-5; D ambiguous. V was clipped by 1 base and J by 3 bases, with 10 bases between them. Germline V CDR1 and CDR2: MNHEY, SMNVEV (reference sequence). The CDR3 is 15 residues long. CDR3 loop: CASSLFTGPNQPQHF. CDR3 DNA: TGTGCCAGCAGTTTATTTACTGGGCCCAATCAGCCCCAGCATTTT.

The genes are TRBV27 and TRBJ1-5, with 7 bases fitting TRBD1. The CDR3 has 13 residues. V was pared by 7 bases and J by 1 base, with 1 base of the junction left unmatched. Germline V CDR1 and CDR2: MNHEY, SMNVEV (reference sequence). The CDR3 spells CASMTGSNQPQHF. CDR3 DNA: TGTGCCAGCATGACAGGGAGCAATCAGCCCCAGCATTTT.

V and J are TRBV19 and TRBJ1-5; the D gene is possibly TRBD1 (5 bases). Germline V gene data show CDR1 as LNHDA and CDR2 as SQIVND (reference sequence). The CDR3 consists of 15 residues. The germline V and J ends were trimmed by 5 bases and 1 base, with 12 bases remaining between them. The CDR3 spells CASSPGGGSNQPQHF. CDR3 sequence (DNA): TGTGCCAGTAGTCCGGGCGGGGGGAGCAATCAGCCCCAGCATTTT.

This clone occurred a few times. The chain has TRBV18 and TRBJ2-3; D not certain. The germline V gene has CDR1 KGHSH and CDR2 LQKENI. Trimming cost V 2 bases and J 0 bases, with 9 bases left between them. The CDR3 has 15 amino acids. CDR3 sequence (DNA): TGTGCCAGCTCACCAGACTTAGCTAGCACAGATACGCAGTATTTT. Translation: CASSPDLASTDTQYF.

This sequence joins TRBV6-6 and TRBJ2-3, with D uncertain. Germline V lookup: CDR1 MNHNY, CDR2 SVGAGI (reference sequence). Trimming cost V 8 bases and J 2 bases, with 8 bases left between them. This CDR3 is 12 amino acids long. This chain's CDR3 is CASSLLTDTQYF. CDR3 DNA sequence: TGTGCCAGCTCACTACTCACAGATACGCAGTATTTT.

This chain uses TRBV7-9 with TRBJ1-6, with D unclear. CDR1 and CDR2 (germline): SEHNR, FQNEAQ (reference sequence). The CDR3 runs to 15 residues. Trimming stripped 5 bases from V and 0 bases from J, with 8 bases between. The CDR3 region has the DNA TGTGCCAGCAGCCGAGCTACCTCCTATAATTCACCCCTCCACTTT. It codes for CASSRATSYNSPLHF.

This chain joins TRBV27 and TRBJ2-7; 14 bases are shared with TRBD2. The CDR3 length is 16 residues. Germline lookup yields CDR1 MNHEY and CDR2 SMNVEV (reference sequence). V trimming: 5 bases; J trimming: 5 bases; junction bases outside the gene matches: 8. This CDR3 reads CASSTRRLAGGDEQYF. The CDR3 DNA is TGTGCCAGCAGTACCCGCCGACTAGCGGGGGGGGACGAGCAGTACTTC.

This sequence joins TRBV2 and TRBJ1-1, with 7 bases fitting TRBD1. Losses at the gene ends were 4 bases for V and 8 bases for J; bases not matched to a gene: 7. This CDR3 spans 13 amino acids. Germline V gene lookup returns CDR1 SNHLY and CDR2 FYNNEI. CDR3 coding DNA: TGTGCCAGCAGTGGTGCGACAGGGCAAGAAGCTTTCTTT. Translation gives CASSGATGQEAFF.

The chain carries TRBV2 and TRBJ2-1; weak D call: TRBD1 (5 bases). Germline-derived CDR1 and CDR2 are SNHLY and FYNNEI. Deletions cut 6 bases from V and 2 bases from J, with 17 bases between. This CDR3 is 16 amino acids long. CDR3 amino acids: CASRGQGFRAYNEQFF. The CDR3, as DNA: TGTGCCAGCAGGGGCCAGGGATTCAGGGCCTACAATGAGCAGTTCTTC.

This clone was counted a few times. The chain joins TRBV24-1 to TRBJ1-5, with TRBD1 matching over 7 bases. The CDR3 length is 14 residues. Looked up from germline, CDR1 is KGHDR and CDR2 is SFDVKD. Trimming removed 7 bases from V and 3 bases from J; junction bases left unmatched: 5. The CDR3 coding sequence is TGTGCCACCAGAGAAACAGGGGTCAATCAGCCCCAGCATTTT. This gives the protein CATRETGVNQPQHF.

This sequence joins TRBV7-9 and TRBJ2-3; TRBD2 might be the D (5 bases). V lost 1 base and J 2 bases, leaving 22 bases between the germline ends. Germline CDR1 and CDR2: SEHNR and FQNEAQ (reference sequence). This CDR3 is 19 amino acids long. CDR3: CASSLGTDWRVSITDTQYF. CDR3 in DNA: TGTGCCAGCAGCTTAGGAACGGACTGGAGAGTTTCCATCACAGATACGCAGTATTTT.